This T cell receptor beta chain was sequenced during a study of cytomegalovirus exposure and HLA in healthy donors. Overall study results and limits: With DRB1 most and HLA-C fewest, TCR association rates differed between HLA loci in a later analysis. The later analysis indicated that the majority of CMV-associated TCR beta chains appeared HLA-restricted. Cytomegalovirus-associated TCR beta chains were listed, numbering 164. Earlier analysis yielded a pattern in which most TCR beta V segments were productive about 90% or about 30% of the time.

The CDR3 runs 13 residues. CDR1 and CDR2 (germline): SEHNR, FQNEAQ (reference sequence). V dropped 1 base and J dropped 7 bases, with 10 bases sitting between them. Details on this clone: The antigen remains unidentified.

PCR employed 60 Vbeta and 13 Jbeta primers. Sequencing used immunoSEQ multiplex PCR; TCRdb keeps in-frame clones, though not all of them. The sample holds fewer than 130,000 clones; less than 85% are singletons and the top ten take roughly 13%. Sequencing was carried out using PBMCs. The V call is TRBV7-9, the J call TRBJ1-2; a possible D gene is TRBD1 (6 bases). This clonotype was sampled from a man aged 25 to 45 in good health and CMV-seropositive. The CDR3 here is CASSLGLQGGYTF. DNA of the CDR3: TGTGCCAGCAGCTTAGGGTTACAGGGTGGCTACACCTTC.